These 17 T cell receptor beta chains came from one sample sequenced in a study of OX40 agonist ivuxolimab in advanced cancers. Assay: immunoSEQ multiplex PCR; the TCRdb copy retains only in-frame clones and omits some. The table records about 98,000 clones, around 88% of them present only once. Specimen: CD4+ or CD8+ T cells sorted from blood, collected in a trial of the OX40 agonist ivuxolimab. These receptors came from an adult with an advanced solid tumor such as melanoma, head and neck, liver or kidney cancer.

The chain is built from TRBV6-1 and TRBJ2-3, with 11 nucleotides matching TRBD2. With V trimmed by 3 bases and J by 4 bases, 6 bases remained unmatched. Germline CDR1 is MNHNS and CDR2 is SASEGT. This CDR3 comprises 16 residues. The CDR3 spells CASSDLSGGASDTQYF. The DNA of the CDR3 is TGTGCCAGCAGTGACCTTAGCGGGGGGGCCTCAGATACGCAGTATTTT.

This chain links TRBV4-2 with TRBJ1-6; tentatively, D is TRBD1 (5 bases). V lost 0 bases and J 7 bases, leaving 16 bases between the germline ends. Germline CDR1 is LGHNA and CDR2 is YNFKEQ. CDR3 length: 17 amino acids. In DNA form, the CDR3 reads TGTGCCAGCAGCCAAGATAGCCCCGACTGGGGGAATTCACCCCTCCACTTT. This encodes CASSQDSPDWGNSPLHF.

The chain has TRBV2 and TRBJ2-1; unclear D gene. Germline V CDR1 and CDR2: SNHLY, FYNNEI. V lost 7 bases and J lost 4, with 14 bases in between. This CDR3 spans 14 amino acids. CDR3 protein: CASNNGSDYNEQFF. In nucleotides, the CDR3 is TGTGCCAGCAACAACGGGTCCGATTACAATGAGCAGTTCTTC.

This clone came up a few times. V usage is TRBV28 and J usage is TRBJ2-7, with 8 nucleotides matching TRBD1. Per the germline V gene, CDR1 is MDHEN and CDR2 is SYDVKM. This CDR3 spans 15 amino acids. Trimming at V came to 6 bases and at J to 3 bases, leaving 10 bases not matched to a gene. The CDR3 nucleotides read TGTGCCAGCAGCCCCGGAGGGACAGGACGCTACGAGCAGTACTTC. This translates into CASSPGGTGRYEQYF.

Concerning this clone itself: This CDR3 is also generated by other DNA sequences in the sample. V usage is TRBV5-4 and J usage is TRBJ1-1; TRBD1 matches 8 bases. Germline assignment: CDR1 SGHNT and CDR2 YYREEE (reference sequence). J gave up 5 bases and V 3 bases, and 6 bases lay outside the gene matches. The CDR3 contains 14 residues. Written as DNA, the CDR3 is TGTGCCAGCAGCTCCTCCAGGGGGCAAACTGAAGCTTTCTTT. Protein: CASSSSRGQTEAFF.

This clone showed up just a few times. This rearrangement joins TRBV29-1 to TRBJ1-5, with 7 nucleotides matching TRBD1. Trimming took 4 bases from V and 5 from J; bases not matched to a gene: 2. This CDR3 contains 12 residues. Germline CDR1 SQVTM, CDR2 ANQGSEA. DNA for the CDR3: TGCAGCGTTGGGGACAGACATCAGCCCCAGCATTTT. Translating it yields CSVGDRHQPQHF.

This sequence joins TRBV11-2 and TRBJ1-1; tentatively, D is TRBD1 (5 bases). V was pared by 5 bases and J by 4 bases, with 23 bases between. CDR1 and CDR2 from the germline V gene are SGHAT and FQNNGV. This CDR3 contains 17 residues. For the CDR3, the DNA is TGTGCCAGCAGCAGGGAGGTGGCAGGGAGGGGAAGCACTGAAGCTTTCTTT. Its translation is CASSREVAGRGSTEAFF.

The CDR3 bases are TGCGCCAGCAGCTTGGCCGAGAGGCGCCCGACCTACGAGCAGTACTTC. It yields the protein CASSLAERRPTYEQYF. This rearrangement joins TRBV5-1 to TRBJ2-7; D call uncertain. CDR3 length: 16 residues. Looked up from germline, CDR1 is SGHRS and CDR2 is YFSETQ. The V gene lost 0 bases and the J gene lost 2 bases, with 15 bases spanning the gap.

V usage is TRBV6-1 and J usage is TRBJ2-5; possibly TRBD1 for D (5 bases). With the DNA end fitting TRBJ2-7 better, the J assignment may be wrong. The CDR3 runs to 16 residues. CDR1 is MNHNS and CDR2 is SASEGT in the germline V gene. The CDR3 DNA reads as TGTGCCAGCAGTGAGCCCTTAGGGTTGGGGCAGTACGAGCAGTACTTC. It encodes CASSEPLGLGQYEQYF.

The chain employs TRBV7-9 and TRBJ1-1, with a tentative D call TRBD1 (6 bases). The CDR3 is made up of 15 amino acids. V shed 0 bases and J shed 5 bases, with 13 bases lying between them. Germline V CDR1 and CDR2: SEHNR, FQNEAQ (reference sequence). The CDR3 region is CASSLAGGSETEAFF. The CDR3, as DNA: TGTGCCAGCAGCTTAGCGGGGGGCTCGGAAACTGAAGCTTTCTTT.

This clone came up a few times. Additional DNA sequences in this sample encode the identical CDR3. The chain is built from TRBV18 and TRBJ1-1; D gene unclear. There are 14 residues in the CDR3. V lost 2 bases, J lost 1 base, and 8 bases lay in between. Germline CDR1 is KGHSH and CDR2 is LQKENI. The CDR3 reads CASSPGGPNTEAFF. The CDR3 DNA sequence: TGTGCCAGCTCACCAGGAGGACCGAACACTGAAGCTTTCTTT.

The chain joins TRBV18 to TRBJ2-1; no reliable D call. The CDR3 length is 13 residues. V was cut by 3 bases and J by 5 bases, with 8 bases left in between. Germline CDR1 KGHSH, CDR2 LQKENI. CDR3: CASSPWTNNEQFF. The CDR3 DNA sequence: TGTGCCAGCTCACCCTGGACGAACAATGAGCAGTTCTTC.

This rearrangement joins TRBV27 to TRBJ2-1, with a weak D call TRBD2 (6 bases). Between the trimmed V and J ends, which lost 2 bases and 1 base, there was a span of 15 bases. The CDR3 has 17 residues. Germline CDR1 reads MNHEY; CDR2 reads SMNVEV (reference sequence). The CDR3 spells CASSLVRRRGSYNEQFF. CDR3 in DNA: TGTGCCAGCAGTTTAGTTCGTAGGAGGGGTTCCTACAATGAGCAGTTCTTC.

This chain links TRBV7-9 with TRBJ1-5; D not certain. This CDR3 has 15 residues. V lost 5 bases and J lost 2, with 13 bases in between. Germline V gives CDR1 SEHNR, CDR2 FQNEAQ (reference sequence). The CDR3 nucleotides read TGTGCCAGCAGCCGCTACTCCGGCCGCAATCAGCCCCAGCATTTT. Its protein is CASSRYSGRNQPQHF.

This clone was picked up a small number of times. CDR3 region: CASSRDSRSGNTIYF. Here the CDR3 DNA reads TGTGCCAGCTCCCGGGACTCACGCTCTGGAAACACCATATATTTT. The chain carries TRBV9 and TRBJ1-3; the D gene is possibly TRBD1 (5 bases). This CDR3 comprises 15 residues. V was cut by 7 bases and J by 0 bases, with 14 bases left in between. CDR1 is SGDLS, CDR2 YYNGEE, per germline. The full variable domain, rest sourced from reference TRBV9 and TRBJ1-3, is DSGVTQTPKHLITATGQRVTLRCSPRSGDLSVYWYQQSLDQGLQFLIQYYNGEERAKGNILERFSAQQFPDLHSELNLSSLELGDSALYFCASSRDSRSGNTIYFGEGSWLTVV.

The CDR3 spells CASSPPGQPKNIQYF. The CDR3 DNA is TGTGCCAGCTCACCCCCTGGGCAGCCCAAAAACATTCAGTACTTC. The chain joins TRBV18 to TRBJ2-4; D unresolved. This CDR3 is built from 15 residues. V lost 3 bases and J lost 2, with 11 bases in between. Germline CDR1 is KGHSH and CDR2 is LQKENI.

V gene TRBV19 combines with J gene TRBJ2-2, with TRBD1 as a possible D gene (6 bases). This CDR3 contains 15 residues. Trimming took off 1 base at V and 7 bases at J, with 13 bases between the two ends. In germline, CDR1 is LNHDA, CDR2 SQIVND (reference sequence). CDR3 bases: TGTGCCAGTAGTATAGTACAGGGCGGAGGCGGGGAGCTGTTTTTT. It yields the protein CASSIVQGGGGELFF.